What follows are 2 T cell receptor beta chains derived from one specimen sequenced in a study of PD-1 blockade in classical Hodgkin lymphoma. TCRdb's copy holds only in-frame clones and misses some; the assay was immunoSEQ multiplex PCR. The data contain 49,000 or so clones, 80% of them singletons. Every patient experienced relapse after autologous stem cell transplantation, and brentuximab vedotin exposure varied. The specimen comprised peripheral blood mononuclear cells (PBMCs), sampled before the second cycle of nivolumab. The receptors were sampled from a human donor with classical Hodgkin lymphoma.

The chain carries TRBV7-9 and TRBJ2-5; D is undetermined. The J call may not be correct, given that the DNA end is closer to TRBJ2-7. The CDR3 sequence is 12 residues long. Germline V gives CDR1 SEHNR, CDR2 FQNEAQ (reference sequence). For the CDR3, the DNA is TGTGCCAGCAGCTTATCGTCATACGAGCAGTACTTC. Translated, it gives CASSLSSYEQYF.

This clone is a singleton in its sample. The CDR3 nucleotides are TGTGCCAGCAGCTCCGGGACTAGCGCATTCCGCACAGATACGCAGTATTTT. It is translated as CASSSGTSAFRTDTQYF. The genes are TRBV2 and TRBJ2-3; TRBD2 matches at 10 bases. The CDR3 loop spans 17 amino acids. Germline assignment: CDR1 SNHLY and CDR2 FYNNEI. V was clipped by 6 bases and J by 1 base; unmatched bases: 10.